Included here is one TCR beta chain sequence, with context. The data were taken from a study of blood T cell repertoires in COVID-19. In the study overall: Researchers got acute and convalescent COVID-19 samples from the United States, Italy and Spain. PBMCs, B-cell-depleted T cells, or T cells provided the cDNA or gDNA that made up the material.

Across 20 to 25 US areas, participants ranged in age from roughly 18 to 95 years. Clinical histories supplied by participants themselves formed the basis of cohort assignment. Profiled with immunoSEQ multiplex PCR; TCRdb holds only in-frame clones, not every one. The sample contains around 400,000 clones, just under 90% of which appear only once. Germline V CDR1 and CDR2: SGHTA, FQGNSA. J was trimmed by 2 bases and V by 5 bases; bases with no gene match: 6. The CDR3 sequence is 15 residues long. This receptor was taken from a woman aged 25 to 45 who had recovered from COVID-19. The V and J genes are TRBV7-2 and TRBJ2-7; 10 bases line up with TRBD1. The sample was PBMCs or T cells enriched from blood (not recorded which). The CDR3 sequence: CASSPDRGRAYEQYF. The CDR3 bases are TGTGCCAGCAGCCCAGACAGGGGGCGAGCCTACGAGCAGTACTTC.